This TCR gamma chain was recorded in a study of gamma-delta chains in newborns, infants, children. TCRdb reanalysed the reads via CATT. The data contain 1,300 to 1,500 gamma-chain clones, 3.2% of them seen just once; the ten biggest clones take up around two fifths. This clone is deemed medium-sized (0.01 to 0.1%). Other DNA sequences from this sample encode an identical CDR3 as well. The V and J ends lost 1 base and 7 bases, in that order; junction bases with no gene match: 4. In germline, CDR1 is GITISATS, CDR2 ISYDGTV (reference sequence). There are 16 residues in the CDR3. Source material: blood. This receptor was obtained from a child who was a newborn, infant or young child, either healthy, febrile or measles-vaccinated (not recorded which). V gene TRGV9 combines with J gene TRGJP. CDR3 nucleotides: TGTGCCTTGTGGGAGGTCTTGGAGTTGGGCAAAAAAATCAAGGTATTT. Translated: CALWEVLELGKKIKVF.